Described below is a single TCR beta chain sequence and its context. The record originates from a study of T-cell reconstitution after alpha-beta-depleted transplantation in children. Preparation of the TCRbeta library used unique molecular identifiers. TCRdb re-derived calls from the PCR reads in MiXCR, one entry per CDR3 protein. In the table there are more than 200,000 distinct CDR3 sequences, 20% to 30% of which are singletons. The CDR3 consists of 16 residues. The germline V gene encodes CDR1 SQVTM and CDR2 ANQGSEA. Trimming at V came to 4 bases and at J to 5 bases, leaving 13 bases not matched to a gene.

Sequenced material: PBMCs, taken before TCRalphabeta/CD19-depleted stem cell transplant. The chain combines TRBV29-1 with TRBJ2-1; TRBD1 matches 8 bases. This TCR came from a girl aged 2 to 9 with Fanconi anemia, due to receive a stem cell transplant. CDR3 DNA sequence: TGCAGCGTTGTCGTGTGGGCAGGGGGCCTGGACAATGAGCAGTTCTTC. Its protein is CSVVVWAGGLDNEQFF.